This TCR beta chain was recovered during a study of radiotherapy plus CTLA-4 blockade in lung cancer. This clone was seen a single time. Measured with immunoSEQ multiplex PCR; TCRdb has only the in-frame clones, and not every one. The sample has 65,000 to 95,000 clones, around 87% seen once; the top ten hold around 1%. CDR3 length equals 13 residues. V gave up 6 bases and J gave up 3 bases, with 12 bases separating them. CDR1 and CDR2 from the germline V gene are MNHEY and SVGAGI. The material was peripheral blood, obtained from a patient treated with radiotherapy plus ipilimumab. This chain joins TRBV6-5 and TRBJ2-7; a weak D match, TRBD2 (6 bases). This clonotype was sampled from a human donor with non-small cell lung cancer who had stable disease on radiotherapy plus ipilimumab. Written as DNA, the CDR3 is TGTGCCAGCAGATCGGGACTGGGCTACGAGCAGTACTTC. This translates into CASRSGLGYEQYF.